This T cell receptor (beta chain) is from a study of blood T cell repertoires in COVID-19. The repertoire was sequenced with immunoSEQ multiplex PCR; TCRdb's copy has only in-frame clones and lacks some. The repertoire holds 25,000 to 30,000 clones, roughly 88% seen once, with 7.7% in the top ten. The germline V gene has CDR1 SGDLS and CDR2 YYNGEE. V was pared by 4 bases and J by 0 bases, with 5 bases of the junction left unmatched. There are 15 residues in the CDR3. This chain uses TRBV9 with TRBJ2-7; 9 nucleotides line up with TRBD2. The source material was peripheral blood. This clonotype was obtained from a woman aged 50 to 60 with active COVID-19. The CDR3 is CASSHGREGSYEQYF. Here the CDR3 DNA reads TGTGCCAGCAGCCACGGGCGGGAGGGCTCCTACGAGCAGTACTTC.